The present T cell receptor beta chain was sequenced within a study of metastatic and nonmetastatic thyroid tumors (TCRdb year 2020). About the full investigation: Repertoires were compared across peripheral blood and tumor or nodule tissue samples from malignant and benign thyroid patients.

The library was produced with PCR. The sample was run on an Illumina HiSeq 4000. The TCR beta-chain CDR3 region of each patient was profiled by high-throughput sequencing. Turning to the authors' computational methods: The researchers built a classifier to tell apart papillary thyroid cancer patients with distant metastasis, based on CDR3 differences among clinicopathological groups. The Shannon index was used to assess repertoire diversity, and the Morisita-Horn index was used to assess tumor-blood repertoire similarity. In TCRdb, the public reads were trimmed at Q25 with fastp and aligned with MiXCR, with productive beta chains retained. The V and J calls and clone size are TCRdb's, not the authors'. In this sample the table shows 23,000 or so clones, under 30% of which occur a single time. The leading ten clones occupy around 10% of the sample. Beyond this particular receptor, the publication reports: TCR beta diversity was reported as significantly higher in malignant tumors than in benign nodules, in both blood and tumor samples.

No patient had received any treatment before thyroid surgery. The study retrospectively analysed patient clinical samples collected from 2012 to 2018 using T-cell receptor beta sequencing. Based on the germline V gene, the CDR1 and CDR2 sequences are SGHVS and FQNEAQ. V lost 4 bases and J lost 3 bases; the stretch between them is 4 bases long. The cysteine opens and the phenylalanine closes a CDR3 of 12 amino acids. Only CDR3 DNA is held: 36 bases, read in frame from base 1. In its sample, this clone was seen many times. Its antigen target is currently unknown. No quality values exist for individual bases; no much larger clone is one base distant.

The source material was tumor tissue. The V and J segments used are TRBV7-8 and TRBJ1-3; the D gene lacks a confident call. The origin of this receptor is a male donor with papillary thyroid cancer or a benign thyroid nodule (not recorded which). Some clones in this sample may be carry-over from other donors' samples. The bases are TGTGCCAGCAGCTCCCTTGGAAACACCATATATTTT. This gives the protein CASSSLGNTIYF. The CDR3, completed at both ends by the reference TRBV7-8 and TRBJ1-3 genes, gives the full variable domain GAGVSQSPRYKVAKRGQDVALRCDPISGHVSLFWYQQALGQGPEFLTYFQNEAQLDKSGLPSDRFFAERPEGSVSTLKIQRTQQEDSAVYLCASSSLGNTIYFGEGSWLTVV.